The T cell receptor (beta chain) under discussion was sequenced for a study of cytomegalovirus exposure and HLA in healthy donors. Study results and caveats: The study carried out a later analysis of TCR beta sequences. It associated approximately 15,000 of them with specific HLA alleles at a false discovery rate of 0.05. The study found most TCR sequences rare, yet found some public TCRs in many donors. When analyzed later, a missense DCLRE1C variant was found to be linked to TCR beta V- and J-gene trimming. Donors belonging to an Asian-associated ancestry cluster reportedly showed fewer N-insertions in productive TCRs than the roughly 700-donor mean, according to what a later analysis found.

This CDR3 spans 17 amino acids. V trimming: 1 base; J trimming: 4 bases; junction bases outside the gene matches: 10. Germline assignment: CDR1 MDHEN and CDR2 SYDVKM. Researchers ran the PCR with 60 Vbeta and 13 Jbeta primers. The assay was immunoSEQ multiplex PCR, and TCRdb's table has in-frame clones only and misses some. The table has 130,000 or so clones, roughly four fifths seen once. As concerns this clone: As yet, its antigen is unknown.

V is TRBV28 and J is TRBJ2-7; 10 nucleotides line up with TRBD2. This sequence originates from a woman aged 35 to 49 in good health and CMV-seronegative. Sequencing was done on a sample of PBMCs. The CDR3 DNA reads as TGTGCCAGCAGTTTATCTATTGGAGCGGGAGGGCCATACGAGCAGTACTTC. It encodes CASSLSIGAGGPYEQYF.